These T cell receptor beta chains were read from a single sample in a study of beta chain features in type 1 diabetes. Sequencing was performed with immunoSEQ multiplex PCR; in TCRdb, only in-frame clones are kept and a portion is missing. The sample contains approximately 200,000 clones, 9.6% of which appear only once. Sequencing was done on a sample of naive CD4+ T cells from blood. These receptors were collected from a young woman in good health. Each CDR3 is given with its conserved first and last residue. D genes are given only for firm matches. Expanded clones are given a class, and other clones once, few, many or no size at all.

V: TRBV5-1
size: -
D: -
J: TRBJ1-2
CDR3: CASSLRQGNSYTF
DNA: TGCGCCAGCAGCTTGCGGCAGGGTAATAGCTACACCTTC

V: TRBV27
size: few
D: TRBD1
J: TRBJ2-7
CDR3: CASRRQGNSYEQYF
DNA: TGTGCCAGCAGGCGACAGGGAAACTCCTACGAGCAGTACTTC

V: TRBV5-1
size: -
D: TRBD1
J: TRBJ2-1
CDR3: CASSGQGFDEQFF
DNA: TGCGCCAGCAGCGGACAGGGGTTCGATGAGCAGTTCTTC

V: TRBV6-5
size: few
D: TRBD1
J: TRBJ1-6
CDR3: CASSYAQGATNSPLHF
DNA: TGTGCCAGCAGTTACGCACAGGGGGCTACTAATTCACCCCTCCACTTT

V: TRBV4-2
size: -
D: -
J: TRBJ1-5
CDR3: CASSSTGGGNQPQHF
DNA: TGTGCCAGCAGCTCCACGGGCGGGGGCAATCAGCCCCAGCATTTT

V: TRBV7-3
size: few
D: -
J: TRBJ2-1
CDR3: CASSLKGWGEQFF
DNA: TGTGCCAGCAGCTTAAAGGGGTGGGGTGAGCAGTTCTTC

V: TRBV11-2
size: -
D: TRBD2
J: TRBJ2-3
CDR3: CASSSGRGRGGTDTQYF
DNA: TGTGCCAGCAGCTCGGGGCGTGGGCGGGGGGGCACAGATACGCAGTATTTT

V: TRBV18
size: -
D: -
J: TRBJ2-3
CDR3: CASSPGVGDTQYF
DNA: TGTGCCAGCTCACCGGGCGTGGGAGATACGCAGTATTTT

V: TRBV2
size: -
D: TRBD2
J: TRBJ2-5
CDR3: CASSNPRGDQETQYF
DNA: TGTGCCAGCAGTAACCCCCGGGGGGACCAAGAGACCCAGTACTTC

V: TRBV10-2
size: few
D: -
J: TRBJ2-6
CDR3: CASSLGGGNGANVLTF
DNA: TGCGCCAGCAGCCTTGGAGGGGGCAACGGGGCCAACGTCCTGACTTTC

V: TRBV30
size: -
D: TRBD1
J: TRBJ2-7
CDR3: CAWSVRSRGTGSEQYF
DNA: TGTGCCTGGAGTGTACGGTCTCGGGGGACAGGGAGCGAGCAGTACTTC

V: TRBV19
size: few
D: -
J: TRBJ1-5
CDR3: CASLRDWSSNQPQHF
DNA: TGTGCCAGTCTCCGGGACTGGAGTAGCAATCAGCCCCAGCATTTT

V: TRBV25-1
size: -
D: TRBD2
J: TRBJ2-1
CDR3: CASQLTSGRANEQFF
DNA: TGTGCCTCACAATTGACTAGCGGGAGGGCCAATGAGCAGTTCTTC

V: TRBV5-1
size: few
D: TRBD2
J: TRBJ2-3
CDR3: CASSLLAGITDTQYF
DNA: TGCGCCAGCAGCTTGCTAGCGGGTATCACAGATACGCAGTATTTT

V: TRBV5-6
size: -
D: -
J: TRBJ1-5
CDR3: CASSQTRDYDQPQHF
DNA: TGTGCCAGCAGCCAGACACGGGACTACGATCAGCCCCAGCATTTT

V: TRBV7-9
size: few
D: -
J: TRBJ1-3
CDR3: CASSPPTSGNTIYF
DNA: TGTGCCAGCAGCCCACCGACATCTGGAAACACCATATATTTT

V: TRBV2
size: few
D: TRBD1
J: TRBJ1-2
CDR3: CASRTGQGLARGYTF
DNA: TGTGCCAGCAGGACAGGACAGGGGTTGGCGCGGGGCTACACCTTC

V: TRBV5-1
size: -
D: TRBD1
J: TRBJ2-7
CDR3: CASSKDGTGGRSEQYF
DNA: TGCGCCAGCAGCAAGGACGGGACAGGGGGCCGGAGCGAGCAGTACTTC

V: TRBV5-6
size: -
D: -
J: TRBJ1-2
CDR3: CASETEGRLHYGYTF
DNA: TGTGCCAGCGAAACGGAGGGGCGCCTCCACTATGGCTACACCTTC

V: TRBV5-1
size: few
D: TRBD2
J: TRBJ2-1
CDR3: CASSSGLAGLNSYNEQFF
DNA: TGCGCCAGCAGCTCGGGACTAGCGGGTTTGAACTCCTACAATGAGCAGTTCTTC

V: TRBV6-5
size: few
D: -
J: TRBJ2-5
CDR3: CASSYGTRSQETQYF
DNA: TGTGCCAGCAGTTACGGGACTCGATCCCAAGAGACCCAGTACTTC

V: TRBV2
size: few
D: TRBD1
J: TRBJ1-2
CDR3: CASRTGTGGSGYTF
DNA: TGTGCCAGCAGAACCGGGACAGGGGGTAGTGGCTACACCTTC

V: TRBV4-1
size: -
D: -
J: TRBJ1-1
CDR3: CASSQDQAPNTEAFF
DNA: TGCGCCAGCAGCCAAGACCAGGCCCCAAATACTGAAGCTTTCTTT

V: TRBV9
size: few
D: -
J: TRBJ1-1
CDR3: CASSATGLANTEAFF
DNA: TGTGCCAGCAGCGCTACAGGGTTGGCGAACACTGAAGCTTTCTTT

V: TRBV14
size: -
D: -
J: TRBJ2-7
CDR3: CASSQEIIGAYEQYF
DNA: TGTGCCAGCAGCCAAGAAATAATCGGGGCCTACGAGCAGTACTTC

V: TRBV5-1
size: -
D: TRBD1
J: TRBJ1-2
CDR3: CASSLNPGQGLYGYTF
DNA: TGCGCCAGCAGCCTAAATCCGGGACAGGGTCTCTATGGCTACACCTTC

V: TRBV10-3
size: many
D: TRBD2
J: TRBJ2-4
CDR3: CAIKASGGADIQYF
DNA: TGTGCCATCAAGGCAAGCGGGGGGGCCGACATTCAGTACTTC

V: TRBV6-5
size: -
D: -
J: TRBJ1-2
CDR3: CASRVRTEPNYGYTF
DNA: TGTGCCAGCAGAGTCAGGACAGAGCCTAACTATGGCTACACCTTC

V: TRBV5-1
size: few
D: TRBD1
J: TRBJ2-4
CDR3: CASSLTGGMAKNIQYF
DNA: TGCGCCAGCAGCTTGACAGGGGGTATGGCCAAAAACATTCAGTACTTC

V: TRBV30
size: few
D: TRBD2
J: TRBJ2-1
CDR3: CASLAGHNEQFF
DNA: TGTGCCTCCCTAGCGGGGCACAATGAGCAGTTCTTC

V: TRBV7-2
size: few
D: -
J: TRBJ2-2
CDR3: CASSLQGMNTGELFF
DNA: TGTGCCAGCAGCTTACAGGGGATGAACACCGGGGAGCTGTTTTTT

V: TRBV5-4
size: -
D: TRBD2
J: TRBJ2-7
CDR3: CASSLEREGYEQYF
DNA: TGTGCCAGCAGCTTGGAGCGGGAGGGCTACGAGCAGTACTTC

V: TRBV5-4
size: -
D: -
J: TRBJ2-7
CDR3: CASSLTGWPGSGEQYF
DNA: TGTGCCAGCAGCTTAACGGGGTGGCCCGGGAGTGGGGAGCAGTACTTC

V: TRBV27
size: -
D: TRBD2
J: TRBJ2-1
CDR3: CASSFYSGGGNEQFF
DNA: TGTGCCAGCAGTTTTTATAGCGGGGGGGGTAATGAGCAGTTCTTC

V: TRBV11-2
size: few
D: TRBD2
J: TRBJ2-1
CDR3: CASSLLAGRLKQFF
DNA: TGTGCCAGCAGCTTACTAGCGGGAAGGCTAAAGCAGTTCTTC

V: TRBV30
size: few
D: TRBD2
J: TRBJ2-1
CDR3: CAWNRGGGANEQFF
DNA: TGTGCCTGGAATAGGGGCGGGGGGGCCAATGAGCAGTTCTTC

V: TRBV30
size: -
D: -
J: TRBJ1-1
CDR3: CAWSARVDTEAFF
DNA: TGTGCCTGGAGCGCTAGAGTGGACACTGAAGCTTTCTTT

V: TRBV30
size: -
D: TRBD1
J: TRBJ1-1
CDR3: CAWSVTGGTEAFF
DNA: TGTGCCTGGAGTGTGACAGGGGGCACTGAAGCTTTCTTT

V: TRBV15
size: -
D: TRBD1
J: TRBJ1-5
CDR3: CATSGQGNQPQHF
DNA: TGTGCCACCAGCGGACAGGGGAATCAGCCCCAGCATTTT

V: TRBV30
size: -
D: -
J: TRBJ1-2
CDR3: CAWSSGPLEGYTF
DNA: TGTGCCTGGAGCTCAGGGCCCTTAGAAGGCTACACCTTC

V: TRBV4-2
size: -
D: -
J: TRBJ1-5
CDR3: CASSQMGQTNRINQPQHF
DNA: TGTGCCAGCAGCCAGATGGGGCAGACCAATCGTATCAATCAGCCCCAGCATTTT

V: TRBV7-9
size: -
D: -
J: TRBJ2-7
CDR3: CASSPQGLTSYEQYF
DNA: TGTGCCAGCAGCCCTCAGGGCCTGACCTCCTACGAGCAGTACTTC

V: TRBV7-2
size: -
D: -
J: TRBJ1-5
CDR3: CASSYDSSGQPQHF
DNA: TGTGCCAGCAGCTATGACAGTTCAGGACAGCCCCAGCATTTT

V: TRBV25-1
size: -
D: -
J: TRBJ1-2
CDR3: CASSELTVFYGYTF
DNA: TGTGCCAGCAGTGAATTAACGGTTTTCTATGGCTACACCTTC

V: TRBV10-3
size: few
D: TRBD2
J: TRBJ2-3
CDR3: CAISDSVTSGSTDTQYF
DNA: TGTGCCATCAGTGATTCGGTGACTAGCGGAAGCACAGATACGCAGTATTTT

V: TRBV5-1
size: few
D: -
J: TRBJ2-7
CDR3: CASSFLLDSSYEQYF
DNA: TGCGCCAGCAGCTTTTTACTGGACAGCTCCTACGAGCAGTACTTC

V: TRBV23-1
size: few
D: -
J: TRBJ1-3
CDR3: CASTLSGNTIYF
DNA: TGCGCCAGCACTCTAAGTGGAAACACCATATATTTT

V: TRBV30
size: -
D: -
J: TRBJ1-2
CDR3: CAGHIRGINYGYTF
DNA: TGTGCCGGGCATATTCGGGGTATTAACTATGGCTACACCTTC